This is a list of T cell receptor beta chains from one sample in a study of blood T cell repertoires in COVID-19. Repertoires were generated with immunoSEQ multiplex PCR, while TCRdb's copy carries only in-frame clones and drops some. Of a few hundred thousand clones listed, around 87% are singletons. The sample comprised PBMCs or T cells enriched from blood (not recorded which). All receptors derive from a man aged 35 to 55 in a cohort exposed to, infected with or recovered from COVID-19 (not recorded which). CDR3s include the opening cysteine and the closing phenylalanine or tryptophan. The order of the fields is D gene, V gene, clone size, J gene, CDR3 DNA, CDR3 protein. The D gene is left open where the match is weak. Clone sizes are given selectively: once, few, many, or a class where the clone is expanded.

D gene: TRBD1; V gene: TRBV6-1; clone size: -; J gene: TRBJ1-5; CDR3 DNA: TGTGCCAGCAGTGACAGGGGGTTTGATCAGCCCCAGCATTTT; CDR3 protein: CASSDRGFDQPQHF
D gene: TRBD1; V gene: TRBV11-2; clone size: -; J gene: TRBJ2-7; CDR3 DNA: TGTGCCAGCAGGGCACCGGGACAGTCCTACGAGCAGTACTTC; CDR3 protein: CASRAPGQSYEQYF
D gene: -; V gene: TRBV28; clone size: -; J gene: TRBJ1-6; CDR3 DNA: TGTGCCAGCAGTTTCCCTGGGGCAGGCACCAATTCACCCCTCCACTTT; CDR3 protein: CASSFPGAGTNSPLHF
D gene: -; V gene: TRBV20-1; clone size: -; J gene: TRBJ1-1; CDR3 DNA: TGCAGTGCTAGCTTGAACACTGAAGCTTTCTTT; CDR3 protein: CSASLNTEAFF
D gene: TRBD2; V gene: TRBV7-9; clone size: -; J gene: TRBJ2-1; CDR3 DNA: TGTGCCAGCACCCCTAGCGGACCCTACAATGAGCAGTTCTTC; CDR3 protein: CASTPSGPYNEQFF
D gene: -; V gene: TRBV2; clone size: -; J gene: TRBJ1-5; CDR3 DNA: TGTGCCAGCAGTGTTAACTATAGCAATCAGCCCCAGCATTTT; CDR3 protein: CASSVNYSNQPQHF
D gene: -; V gene: TRBV5-1; clone size: -; J gene: TRBJ2-2; CDR3 DNA: TGCGCCAGCAGCTTGAATACTAGCCCCGGGGAGCTGTTTTTT; CDR3 protein: CASSLNTSPGELFF
D gene: TRBD1; V gene: TRBV5-1; clone size: -; J gene: TRBJ1-2; CDR3 DNA: TGCGCCAGCAGGACAGGGCAGGGCTATGGCTACACCTTC; CDR3 protein: CASRTGQGYGYTF
D gene: -; V gene: TRBV29-1; clone size: -; J gene: TRBJ2-5; CDR3 DNA: TGCAGCGTTGAAACGGGAGTCCCTGAGACCCAGTACTTC; CDR3 protein: CSVETGVPETQYF
D gene: -; V gene: TRBV28; clone size: few; J gene: TRBJ1-2; CDR3 DNA: TGTGCCAGGTCCTTGGGGCGACGGCTCTATGGCTACACCTTC; CDR3 protein: CARSLGRRLYGYTF
D gene: -; V gene: TRBV7-8; clone size: few; J gene: TRBJ2-4; CDR3 DNA: TGTGCCAGCAGCGCCGTGAGAGGGACCAAAAACATTCAGTACTTC; CDR3 protein: CASSAVRGTKNIQYF
D gene: TRBD1; V gene: TRBV19; clone size: -; J gene: TRBJ1-2; CDR3 DNA: TGTGCCAGTAGTGATACAGGGGAACCCTATGGCTACACCTTC; CDR3 protein: CASSDTGEPYGYTF
D gene: -; V gene: TRBV15; clone size: -; J gene: TRBJ1-2; CDR3 DNA: TGTGCCACCAGCAGTGTAGGGAGAGACTATGGCTACACCTTC; CDR3 protein: CATSSVGRDYGYTF
D gene: -; V gene: TRBV25-1; clone size: many; J gene: TRBJ2-7; CDR3 DNA: TGTGCCAGCAGTGAACGGCCAGGGGGAGGCGAGCAGTACTTC; CDR3 protein: CASSERPGGGEQYF
D gene: -; V gene: TRBV3-1/TRBV3-2; clone size: -; J gene: TRBJ1-3; CDR3 DNA: TGTGCCAGCAGCCAAGATGTCGGAGCCCGTGGAAACACCATATATTTT; CDR3 protein: CASSQDVGARGNTIYF
D gene: TRBD1; V gene: TRBV27; clone size: -; J gene: TRBJ1-5; CDR3 DNA: TGTGCCAGCAGTTACAGGGGTAACAATCAGCCCCAGCATTTT; CDR3 protein: CASSYRGNNQPQHF
D gene: -; V gene: TRBV4-1; clone size: -; J gene: TRBJ1-1; CDR3 DNA: TGCGCCAGCAGCCCAGGGGTGTGGACTGAAGCTTTCTTT; CDR3 protein: CASSPGVWTEAFF
D gene: -; V gene: TRBV5-1; clone size: -; J gene: TRBJ1-1; CDR3 DNA: TGCGCCAGCAGCTCAACAGAAGCAAACACTGAAGCTTTCTTT; CDR3 protein: CASSSTEANTEAFF
D gene: -; V gene: TRBV25-1; clone size: -; J gene: TRBJ1-6; CDR3 DNA: TGTGCCAGCAGTGAATCCCTAAATAATTCACCCCTCCACTTT; CDR3 protein: CASSESLNNSPLHF
D gene: TRBD1; V gene: TRBV28; clone size: -; J gene: TRBJ1-1; CDR3 DNA: TGTGCCAGCAGTTTATCAGGGGGCTTCACTGAAGCTTTCTTT; CDR3 protein: CASSLSGGFTEAFF
D gene: -; V gene: TRBV10-3; clone size: -; J gene: TRBJ2-2; CDR3 DNA: TGTGCCATCAGCCCTTTGAGTGGCGGGGAGCTGTTTTTT; CDR3 protein: CAISPLSGGELFF
D gene: -; V gene: TRBV2; clone size: -; J gene: TRBJ1-2; CDR3 DNA: TGTGCCAGCAAAGGACAGCAGATCTATGGCTACACCTTC; CDR3 protein: CASKGQQIYGYTF
D gene: TRBD2; V gene: TRBV30; clone size: -; J gene: TRBJ2-3; CDR3 DNA: TGTGCCTGGAGTGTAGGCGGGGGGGCAGATACGCAGTATTTT; CDR3 protein: CAWSVGGGADTQYF
D gene: TRBD1; V gene: TRBV7-9; clone size: -; J gene: TRBJ1-4; CDR3 DNA: TGTGCCAGCAGCGAGGACAGGGGTCTTGAAAAACTGTTTTTT; CDR3 protein: CASSEDRGLEKLFF
D gene: TRBD1; V gene: TRBV4-1; clone size: -; J gene: TRBJ2-1; CDR3 DNA: TGCGCCAGCAGCCAAACCGGGACAGGGGGCAATGAGCAGTTCTTC; CDR3 protein: CASSQTGTGGNEQFF
D gene: -; V gene: TRBV2; clone size: -; J gene: TRBJ1-6; CDR3 DNA: TGTGCCAGCGGCCTTCATGGGGGCGGGTATAATTCACCCCTCCACTTT; CDR3 protein: CASGLHGGGYNSPLHF
D gene: TRBD2; V gene: TRBV7-9; clone size: -; J gene: TRBJ2-1; CDR3 DNA: TGTGCCAGCAGCTTAAGGTCTCACAGCGGGAAAAACAATGAGCAGTTCTTC; CDR3 protein: CASSLRSHSGKNNEQFF
D gene: -; V gene: TRBV21-1; clone size: -; J gene: TRBJ1-3; CDR3 DNA: TGTGCCAGCAGCAAAGAGGAGAGGGGGAGTTCTGGAAACACCATATATTTT; CDR3 protein: CASSKEERGSSGNTIYF
D gene: -; V gene: TRBV6-1; clone size: -; J gene: TRBJ1-5; CDR3 DNA: TGTGCCAGCAGTGAAGTCGGCCCGACAACACAGCCCCAGCATTTT; CDR3 protein: CASSEVGPTTQPQHF
D gene: -; V gene: TRBV29-1; clone size: -; J gene: TRBJ2-7; CDR3 DNA: TGCAGCGTTGAAGACAGGGTTAGCTCCTACGAGCAGTACTTC; CDR3 protein: CSVEDRVSSYEQYF
D gene: -; V gene: TRBV28; clone size: -; J gene: TRBJ1-5; CDR3 DNA: TGTGCCAGCAATGCCCCGACTTATAGCAATCAGCCCCAGCATTTT; CDR3 protein: CASNAPTYSNQPQHF
D gene: -; V gene: TRBV29-1; clone size: few; J gene: TRBJ2-7; CDR3 DNA: TGCAGCGTTGTACTAGCTTCCGAGCAGTACTTC; CDR3 protein: CSVVLASEQYF
D gene: TRBD1; V gene: TRBV29-1; clone size: -; J gene: TRBJ1-6; CDR3 DNA: TGCAGCGCCGCGACAGGGGATTTCGGTTCACCCCTCCACTTT; CDR3 protein: CSAATGDFGSPLHF
D gene: TRBD2; V gene: TRBV19; clone size: -; J gene: TRBJ2-7; CDR3 DNA: TGTGCCAGTAGTGCCACTAGCGGGTCCTCCTACGAGCAGTACTTC; CDR3 protein: CASSATSGSSYEQYF
D gene: TRBD2; V gene: TRBV28; clone size: -; J gene: TRBJ2-5; CDR3 DNA: TGTGCCAGCAGTACCCCTAAAGCGGGAGGGTCAGAGACCCAGTACTTC; CDR3 protein: CASSTPKAGGSETQYF
D gene: -; V gene: TRBV19; clone size: -; J gene: TRBJ1-1; CDR3 DNA: TGTGCCAGTAGTATAGAACGGACACCGAACACTGAAGCTTTCTTT; CDR3 protein: CASSIERTPNTEAFF
D gene: -; V gene: TRBV3-1/TRBV3-2; clone size: -; J gene: TRBJ1-1; CDR3 DNA: TGTGCCAGCAGCCTTTATAGGGAGATGAACACTGAAGCTTTCTTT; CDR3 protein: CASSLYREMNTEAFF
D gene: TRBD1; V gene: TRBV5-1; clone size: -; J gene: TRBJ1-2; CDR3 DNA: TGCGCCAGCAGTTACGGGACAGGGGTCGTTGGCTACACCTTC; CDR3 protein: CASSYGTGVVGYTF
D gene: -; V gene: TRBV11-2; clone size: -; J gene: TRBJ1-1; CDR3 DNA: TGTGCCAGCAGCTTAGGACCCCTGGGAGAGTCTGAAGCTTTCTTT; CDR3 protein: CASSLGPLGESEAFF
D gene: TRBD2; V gene: TRBV15; clone size: -; J gene: TRBJ2-2; CDR3 DNA: TGTGCCACCAGCAGGGCCTCCGGGACTATAAGGGCGCCCGGGGAGCTGTTTTTT; CDR3 protein: CATSRASGTIRAPGELFF